These 30 T cell receptor beta chains came from one sample sequenced in a study of post-analysis software for immune sequencing data. Overall study results and limits: Higher frequency in patients than in controls was seen for 5 or 6 TRBV segments, with TRBV5-6, TRBV5-1 and TRBV20-1 among them.

Libraries were made from TCR beta cDNA, and they carried unique molecular identifiers. TCRdb reprocessed the PCR reads with MiXCR, giving one entry per CDR3 protein. This sample yields about 200,000 distinct CDR3 sequences, of which approximately 30% are seen a single time; roughly 3.4% belongs to the top ten. Their antigens are not known. The sequenced sample was blood. These receptors were taken from a girl under 18 with multiple sclerosis.

Comment on this clonotype: Just one base apart from a much larger clone, this may be a read error. CDR3 sequence: CASSDGYGHTF. In DNA form, the CDR3 reads TGTGCCAGCAGTGACGGCTATGGCCACACCTTC. The chain combines TRBV6-1 with TRBJ1-2; D is unresolved. This CDR3 spans 11 amino acids. Germline CDR1 and CDR2: MNHNS and SASEGT.

A word on this clonotype: With a much larger clone just one base away, this may be a read error. CDR3 nucleotide sequence: TGTGCCAGCAGCCGGACAAGCGGGGGATACTACAATGAGCAGTACTTC. This sequence encodes CASSRTSGGYYNEQYF. The rearrangement links TRBV7-8 to TRBJ2-1; 8 nucleotides line up with TRBD2. The DNA end lines up better with TRBJ2-7; the J call may be wrong. CDR1 is SGHVS and CDR2 is FQNEAQ in the germline V gene. The CDR3 consists of 16 residues.

This clonotype appeared many times. This chain joins TRBV7-9 and TRBJ2-3, with 7 bases matching TRBD2. Germline lookup yields CDR1 SEHNR and CDR2 FQNEAQ (reference sequence). The CDR3 totals 15 residues. V lost 5 bases and J lost 1; bases outside the gene matches: 6. CDR3 protein: CASSPLAGGTDTQYF. DNA of the CDR3: TGTGCCAGCAGCCCTTTGGCGGGGGGCACAGATACGCAGTATTTT. The full variable domain, rest sourced from reference TRBV7-9 and TRBJ2-3, is DTGVSQNPRHKITKRGQNVTFRCDPISEHNRLYWYRQTLGQGPEFLTYFQNEAQLEKSRLLSDRFSAERPKGSFSTLEIQRTEQGDSAMYLCASSPLAGGTDTQYFGPGTRLTVL.

The rearrangement joins TRBV19 to TRBJ1-1; 7 nucleotides agree with TRBD1. Trimming at V came to 5 bases and at J to 9 bases, leaving 12 bases not matched to a gene. Germline loops: CDR1 LNHDA, CDR2 SQIVND (reference sequence). This CDR3 has 14 amino acids. The CDR3 protein is CASSYDRVGTKAFF. As DNA, the CDR3 is TGTGCCAGTAGTTACGACAGGGTCGGGACCAAAGCTTTCTTT.

This clonotype was seen at least ten times. This rearrangement joins TRBV29-1 to TRBJ2-7; D perhaps matches TRBD2 (6 bases). CDR3 length equals 14 residues. The germline gives CDR1 SQVTM, CDR2 ANQGSEA. Trimming cost V 3 bases and J 4 bases, with 16 bases left between them. The CDR3 DNA is TGCAGCGTTGACGTGGGGACTTCCAATTACGAGCAGTACTTC. Translated, it gives CSVDVGTSNYEQYF.

This clonotype occurred many times. The rearrangement links TRBV7-9 to TRBJ2-6, with no clear D. Between the trimmed V and J ends, which lost 5 bases and 2 bases, there was a span of 4 bases. The CDR3 spans 13 residues. CDR1 is SEHNR and CDR2 is FQNEAQ in the germline V gene (reference sequence). CDR3 amino acids: CASSPTGANVLTF. As DNA, the CDR3 is TGTGCCAGCAGCCCGACTGGGGCCAACGTCCTGACTTTC. Using reference TRBV7-9 and TRBJ2-6 for the parts outside the CDR3, the full variable domain is DTGVSQNPRHKITKRGQNVTFRCDPISEHNRLYWYRQTLGQGPEFLTYFQNEAQLEKSRLLSDRFSAERPKGSFSTLEIQRTEQGDSAMYLCASSPTGANVLTFGAGSRLTVL.

The chain couples TRBV28 to TRBJ1-5; TRBD1 aligns across 8 bases. The germline V gene encodes CDR1 MDHEN and CDR2 SYDVKM. The CDR3 is 15 residues long. Unmatched junction bases numbered 8, after V lost 7 bases and J lost 3 bases. The chain's CDR3 is CASNTNRGDNQPQHF. In nucleotides, the CDR3 is TGTGCCAGCAATACTAACAGGGGGGACAATCAGCCCCAGCATTTT.

This clonotype has more than one count but fewer than ten. Mismatch with germline at one junction end may stem from a read error. The chain combines TRBV5-1 with TRBJ2-5, with D unclear. The CDR3 totals 14 residues. Per germline, CDR1 SGHRS and CDR2 YFSETQ. The CDR3 sequence is CASSLVGRQETPYF. The CDR3 DNA reads as TGCGCCAGCAGCTTGGTCGGTAGACAAGAGACCCCGTACTTC.

This clonotype was found many times. The chain is built from TRBV3-1 and TRBJ2-1; D gene ambiguous. This CDR3 is built from 13 residues. CDR1 is LGHDT, CDR2 YNNKEL, per germline (reference sequence). The V end lost 0 bases, the J end lost 2 bases, and 2 bases lay between the germline ends. In DNA, the CDR3 is TGTGCCAGCAGCCAAGAGGCCTACAATGAGCAGTTCTTC. The encoded protein is CASSQEAYNEQFF.

There are a few counts of this clonotype. The chain recombines TRBV4-1 with TRBJ2-2; 9 bases line up with TRBD2. V shed 3 bases and J 3 bases; nucleotides not matched to a gene: 5. CDR1 is MGHRA, CDR2 YSYEKL, per germline. This CDR3 spans 16 amino acids. The CDR3 spells CASSQVAGVDTGELFF. DNA for the CDR3: TGCGCCAGCAGCCAGGTAGCGGGGGTAGACACCGGGGAGCTGTTTTTT.

The chain employs TRBV19 and TRBJ1-5; the match to TRBD1 covers 7 bases. Germline CDR1 reads LNHDA; CDR2 reads SQIVND (reference sequence). The trim removed 1 base at V and 2 bases at J, leaving 8 bases unmatched. This CDR3 region has 17 residues. CDR3 DNA: TGTGCCAGTAGTATAGGCGGACAGGTTTTGGGCAATCAGCCCCAGCATTTT. Protein sequence: CASSIGGQVLGNQPQHF. The variable domain in full, completed from reference TRBV19 and TRBJ1-5, reads DGGITQSPKYLFRKEGQNVTLSCEQNLNHDAMYWYRQDPGQGLRLIYYSQIVNDFQKGDIAEGYSVSREKKESFPLTVTSAQKNPTAFYLCASSIGGQVLGNQPQHFGDGTRLSIL.

V is TRBV5-1 and J is TRBJ1-1; the D gene is possibly TRBD1 (5 bases). The germline V gene encodes CDR1 SGHRS and CDR2 YFSETQ. The CDR3 totals 15 residues. Between the trimmed V and J ends, which lost 7 bases and 6 bases, there was a span of 22 bases. The DNA of the CDR3 is TGCGCCAGCCGCATGAACCCCGGTGGGGACGCTGAAGCTTTCTTT. Translated: CASRMNPGGDAEAFF.

The chain uses TRBV4-1 and TRBJ2-1; no clear D. The CDR3 is 15 residues long. The V end lost 1 base, the J end lost 3 bases, and 10 bases lay between the germline ends. CDR1 is MGHRA and CDR2 is YSYEKL in the germline V gene. CDR3 loop: CASSQVASLYNEQFF. CDR3 DNA: TGCGCCAGCAGCCAAGTGGCCAGCCTCTACAATGAGCAGTTCTTC.

In its sample, this clonotype was seen many times. The chain has TRBV28 and TRBJ1-2, with 9 bases identical to TRBD1. J was trimmed by 6 bases and V by 8 bases; bases with no gene match: 10. This CDR3 has 14 amino acids. Looked up from germline, CDR1 is MDHEN and CDR2 is SYDVKM. In DNA, the CDR3 is TGTGCCAGCTCGTCGGGACAGGGTATCCATGGCTACACCTTC. Translation gives CASSSGQGIHGYTF.

In nucleotides, the CDR3 is TGTGCCTGGAGTGCCGGGTCGGGACTACCTCAAGAGACCCAGTACTTC. It specifies CAWSAGSGLPQETQYF. The chain is built from TRBV30 and TRBJ2-5, with 7 nucleotides matching TRBD2. The germline V gene has CDR1 GTSNPN and CDR2 SVGIG (reference sequence). This CDR3 is 16 amino acids long. The J segment lost 2 bases and the V segment lost 1 base, leaving 10 bases of the junction unmatched.

Worth noting for this clonotype: This clone may be a read error of a much larger clone one base away. J is TRBJ2-7 and V is TRBV29-1, with 7 bases matching TRBD1. The CDR3 length is 13 residues. In germline, CDR1 is SQVTM, CDR2 ANQGSEA. The CDR3 DNA sequence: TGCAGCGTTGCCCGGGACAGCTCCTACGAGCGGTACTTC. It specifies CSVARDSSYERYF.

This clonotype has ten or more counts. The genes are TRBV20-1 and TRBJ2-1, with no clear D. The germline V and J ends were trimmed by 1 base and 8 bases, with 9 bases remaining between them. Germline V gene data show CDR1 as DFQATT and CDR2 as SNEGSKA (reference sequence). This CDR3 region has 12 residues. CDR3 sequence: CSARVTYDEQFF. Here the CDR3 DNA reads TGCAGTGCTAGAGTGACTTACGATGAGCAGTTCTTC.

This chain connects TRBV7-8 to TRBJ2-1; D perhaps matches TRBD2 (6 bases). The CDR3 has 18 amino acids. Between the trimmed V and J ends, which lost 6 bases and 0 bases, there was a span of 21 bases. CDR1 and CDR2 from the germline V gene are SGHVS and FQNEAQ. The CDR3 DNA follows: TGTGCCAGCAGGACCCGGGGGTCACGATCAAGCTCCTACAATGAGCAGTTCTTC. Its protein product is CASRTRGSRSSSYNEQFF.

The chain uses TRBV5-1 and TRBJ1-2; perhaps TRBD1 as D (6 bases). This CDR3 has 12 residues. V was clipped by 7 bases and J by 3 bases, with 10 bases between them. CDR1 SGHRS and CDR2 YFSETQ come from the germline V gene. The CDR3 here is CASRDTDYGYTF. The CDR3 coding sequence is TGCGCCAGCCGGGACACGGACTATGGCTACACCTTC. The full variable domain, completed using reference TRBV5-1 and TRBJ1-2, is KAGVTQTPRYLIKTRGQQVTLSCSPISGHRSVSWYQQTPGQGLQFLFEYFSETQRNKGNFPGRFSGRQFSNSRSEMNVSTLELGDSALYLCASRDTDYGYTFGSGTRLTVV.

A remark on this clonotype: This may be a read error, as it is one base from a much larger clone. The genes are TRBV20-1 and TRBJ2-7, with TRBD1 matching over 7 bases. Looked up from germline, CDR1 is DFQATT and CDR2 is SNEGSKA (reference sequence). CDR3 size: 11 residues. CDR3 region: CRALGQDEQYF. The DNA of the CDR3 is TGCAGGGCTTTAGGACAGGACGAGCAGTACTTC.

This clonotype came up many times. The chain employs TRBV11-2 and TRBJ2-3; 8 bases are shared with TRBD2. The V segment lost 8 bases and the J segment 3 bases; nucleotides outside the gene matches: 13. The CDR3 is made up of 16 amino acids. Germline CDR1 is SGHAT and CDR2 is FQNNGV. The CDR3 protein is CASHRGGGRKTDTQYF. CDR3 bases: TGTGCCAGCCATCGCGGCGGGGGGAGGAAGACAGATACGCAGTATTTT.

This clonotype was counted ten times or more. The V gene is TRBV6-1, the J gene TRBJ2-1; 7 bases are a match to TRBD2. V shed 6 bases, J shed 7 bases, and the junction held 15 bases outside the gene matches. CDR3 size: 16 residues. Germline lookup yields CDR1 MNHNS and CDR2 SASEGT. The CDR3 DNA reads as TGTGCCAGCAGCAAAGCACGGGGAGGGTTTGGGAATGAGCAGTTCTTC. Translating gives CASSKARGGFGNEQFF.

V is TRBV14 and J is TRBJ2-7; tentatively, D is TRBD1 or TRBD2 (5 bases each). The CDR3 is 16 amino acids. V lost 4 bases to trimming and J lost 5 bases, with 21 bases between them. Germline CDR1 SGHDN, CDR2 FVKESK. This CDR3 is CASSRKVRDAPHEQYF. The CDR3 bases are TGTGCCAGCAGCCGGAAGGTGAGGGACGCCCCTCACGAGCAGTACTTC.

Ten or more counts support this clonotype. CDR3 amino acids: CASSLGLADKYEQYF. Written as DNA, the CDR3 is TGTGCCAGCAGCTTAGGACTAGCGGATAAGTACGAGCAGTACTTC. The chain recombines TRBV7-2 with TRBJ2-7, with 9 bases that match TRBD2. The CDR3 length is 15 residues. Per germline, CDR1 SGHTA and CDR2 FQGNSA. The trim removed 1 base at V and 4 bases at J, leaving 5 bases unmatched.

This clonotype has a handful of counts. V usage is TRBV27 and J usage is TRBJ1-1; D gene unclear. Per germline, CDR1 MNHEY and CDR2 SMNVEV (reference sequence). Trimming shortened V by 7 bases and J by 3 bases, and 15 bases separated the two germline ends. The CDR3 has 14 amino acids. CDR3 sequence: CASTQLIGDTEAFF. CDR3 nucleotide sequence: TGTGCCAGCACCCAATTAATAGGTGACACTGAAGCTTTCTTT.

The genes are TRBV20-1 and TRBJ2-1, with 11 bases fitting TRBD2. In germline, CDR1 is DFQATT, CDR2 SNEGSKA (reference sequence). V lost 3 bases to trimming and J lost 4 bases; unmatched junction nucleotides: 11. This CDR3 contains 17 residues. CDR3 region: CSASPFLAGGGYNEQFF. DNA of the CDR3: TGCAGTGCTAGTCCCTTTTTAGCGGGAGGGGGTTACAATGAGCAGTTCTTC.

This clonotype was counted ten times or more. This chain joins TRBV6-5 and TRBJ2-5; D unresolved. Between the trimmed V and J ends, which lost 2 bases and 3 bases, there was a span of 1 base. The CDR3 contains 11 residues. In germline, CDR1 is MNHEY, CDR2 SVGAGI. As DNA, the CDR3 is TGTGCCAGCAGTTACAAAGAGACCCAGTACTTC. Translation: CASSYKETQYF.

The V call is TRBV28, the J call TRBJ1-3; 8 nucleotides line up with TRBD1. The CDR3 covers 17 residues. CDR1 MDHEN and CDR2 SYDVKM come from the germline V gene. With V trimmed by 6 bases and J by 2 bases, 12 bases remained unmatched. CDR3 sequence reads: CASSRQGFFLTGNTIYF. CDR3 sequence (DNA): TGTGCCAGCAGCAGACAGGGGTTCTTTTTAACTGGAAACACCATATATTTT.

About this clonotype itself: Given a much more abundant clone one base away, this may be a read error. This sequence joins TRBV5-1 and TRBJ1-1; D not resolved. V lost 1 base and J lost 1, with 5 bases in between. The CDR3 spans 13 residues. Germline V gene sequence: CDR1 SGHRS, CDR2 YFSETQ. The CDR3 DNA reads as TGCGCCAGCAGCTTGACACCGAACACTGAAGCTTTCTTT. This sequence encodes CASSLTPNTEAFF. The entire variable domain, with the rest obtained from reference TRBV5-1 and TRBJ1-1, is as follows: KAGVTQTPRYLIKTRGQQVTLSCSPISGHRSVSWYQQTPGQGLQFLFEYFSETQRNKGNFPGRFSGRQFSNSRSEMNVSTLELGDSALYLCASSLTPNTEAFFGQGTRLTVV.

This clonotype occurred many times. The rearrangement links TRBV7-7 to TRBJ2-7; D might be TRBD2 (6 bases). CDR3 size: 13 residues. CDR1 SSHAT and CDR2 FNYEAQ come from the germline V gene (reference sequence). V was pared by 2 bases and J by 6 bases, with 11 bases between. DNA for the CDR3: TGTGCCAGCAGCTTATCTGGGGGGTTCGAGCAGTACTTC. Its protein product is CASSLSGGFEQYF.